This T cell receptor (beta chain) is from a study of cytomegalovirus exposure and HLA in healthy donors. Regarding the study as a whole: CMV antigen specificity was confirmed in vitro for a few CMV-associated chains. Roughly even sequencing depth across donors was the assumption behind the presence/absence analyses. According to a later analysis, most TCR beta chains associated with CMV appeared HLA-restricted. Rarity marked most TCR sequences, yet some public TCRs occurred in many donors.

V gave up 4 bases and J gave up 0 bases, with 8 bases separating them. The germline V gene has CDR1 SGHTS and CDR2 YDEGEE. The CDR3 contains 13 residues. A note on this clone: Its antigen is unidentified.

The PCR made use of 60 Vbeta and 13 Jbeta primers. Profiled with immunoSEQ multiplex PCR; TCRdb holds only in-frame clones, not every one. The table has 70,000 to 95,000 clones, approximately 65% seen once; the top ten hold approximately 5%. This receptor was obtained from a woman aged 30 to 39 in good health and CMV-seropositive. Sequencing used PBMCs. J is TRBJ2-7 and V is TRBV5-8; maybe TRBD1 (5 bases). CDR3 in amino acids: CASSPDNSYEQYF. CDR3 sequence (DNA): TGTGCCAGCAGCCCGGACAACTCCTACGAGCAGTACTTC. Supplemented by reference TRBV5-8 and TRBJ2-7, the full variable domain reads EAGVTQSPTHLIKTRGQQATLRCSPISGHTSVYWYQQALGLGLQFLLWYDEGEERNRGNFPPRFSGRQFPNYSSELNVNALELEDSALYLCASSPDNSYEQYFGPGTRLTVT.